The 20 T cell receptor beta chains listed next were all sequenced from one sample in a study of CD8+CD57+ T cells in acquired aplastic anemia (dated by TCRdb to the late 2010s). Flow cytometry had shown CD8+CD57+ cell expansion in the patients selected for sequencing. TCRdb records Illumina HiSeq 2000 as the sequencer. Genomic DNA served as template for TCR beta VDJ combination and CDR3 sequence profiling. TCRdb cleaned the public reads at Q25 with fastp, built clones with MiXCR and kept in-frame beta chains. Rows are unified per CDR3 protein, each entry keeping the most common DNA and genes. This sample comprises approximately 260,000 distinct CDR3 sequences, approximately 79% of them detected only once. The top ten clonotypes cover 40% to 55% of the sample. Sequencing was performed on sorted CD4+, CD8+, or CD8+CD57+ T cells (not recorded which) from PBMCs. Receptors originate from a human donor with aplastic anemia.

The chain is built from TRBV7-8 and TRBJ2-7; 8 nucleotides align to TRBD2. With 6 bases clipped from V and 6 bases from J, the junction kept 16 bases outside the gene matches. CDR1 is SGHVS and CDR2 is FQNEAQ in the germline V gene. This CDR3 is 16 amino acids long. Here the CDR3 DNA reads TGTGCCAGCAGGATACCGGGAGGGGCCGACCTGGCCGAGCAGTACGTC. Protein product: CASRIPGGADLAEQYV.

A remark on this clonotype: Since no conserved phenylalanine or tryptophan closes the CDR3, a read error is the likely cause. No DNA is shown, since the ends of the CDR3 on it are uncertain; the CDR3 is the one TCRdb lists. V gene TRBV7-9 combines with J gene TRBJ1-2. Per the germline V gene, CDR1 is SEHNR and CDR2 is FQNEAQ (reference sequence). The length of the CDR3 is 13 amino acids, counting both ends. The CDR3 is CASSMDGPATSDV.

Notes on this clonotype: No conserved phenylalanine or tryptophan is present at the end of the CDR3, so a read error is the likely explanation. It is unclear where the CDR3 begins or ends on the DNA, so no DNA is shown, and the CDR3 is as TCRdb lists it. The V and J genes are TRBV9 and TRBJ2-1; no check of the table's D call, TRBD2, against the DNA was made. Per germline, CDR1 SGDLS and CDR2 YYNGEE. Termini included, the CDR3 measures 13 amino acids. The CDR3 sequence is CASGGAGNLQYFV.

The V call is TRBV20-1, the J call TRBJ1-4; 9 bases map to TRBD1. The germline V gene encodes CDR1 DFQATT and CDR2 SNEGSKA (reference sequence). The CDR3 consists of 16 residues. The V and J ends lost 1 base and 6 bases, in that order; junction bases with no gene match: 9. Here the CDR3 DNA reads TGCAGTGCTAGAGTACAGGACAGGGGTGGGTATGAAAAACTGTTTTTT. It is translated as CSARVQDRGGYEKLFF.

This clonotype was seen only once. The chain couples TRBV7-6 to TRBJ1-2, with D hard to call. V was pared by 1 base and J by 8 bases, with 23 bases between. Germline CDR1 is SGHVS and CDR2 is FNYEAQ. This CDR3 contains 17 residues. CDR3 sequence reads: CASSLVVSGWGGMGYTF. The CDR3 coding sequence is TGTGCCAGCAGCTTAGTAGTCTCTGGGTGGGGTGGCATGGGCTACACCTTC.

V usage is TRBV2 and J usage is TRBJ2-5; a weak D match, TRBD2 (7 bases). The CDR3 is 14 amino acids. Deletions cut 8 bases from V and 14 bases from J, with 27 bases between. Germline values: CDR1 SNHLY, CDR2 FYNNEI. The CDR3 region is CASGGGSTDTHYYF. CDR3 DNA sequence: TGTGCCAGCGGGGGCGGGAGCACAGATACGCACTATTACTTC.

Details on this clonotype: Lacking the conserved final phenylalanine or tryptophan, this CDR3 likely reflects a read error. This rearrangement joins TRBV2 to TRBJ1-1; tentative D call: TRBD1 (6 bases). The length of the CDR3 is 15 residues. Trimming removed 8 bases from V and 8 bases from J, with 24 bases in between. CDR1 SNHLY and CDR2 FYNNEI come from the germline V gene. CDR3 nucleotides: TGTGCCAGCGGGGGGGGGGGCACGGCTACGCCGGAAGCTTTCTTA. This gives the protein CASGGGGTATPEAFL.

The CDR3 loop is CASGDGGSNEQYF. In DNA, the CDR3 is TGTGCCAGCGGGGACGGGGGCTCCAATGAACAGTATTTT. The rearrangement joins TRBV2 to TRBJ2-1; D is possibly TRBD1 or TRBD2 (6 bases each). The DNA end favors TRBJ2-3, so the J call may be wrong. The CDR3 covers 13 residues. Germline V gene data show CDR1 as SNHLY and CDR2 as FYNNEI.

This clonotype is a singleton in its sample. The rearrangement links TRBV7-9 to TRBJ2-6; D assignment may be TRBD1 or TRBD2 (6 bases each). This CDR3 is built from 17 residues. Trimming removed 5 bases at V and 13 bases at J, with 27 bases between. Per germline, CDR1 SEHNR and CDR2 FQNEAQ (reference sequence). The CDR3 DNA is TGTGCCAGCAGCCTACAAAGGGGGGCCCGGGTCAAGTATGTCCTGACTTTC. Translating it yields CASSLQRGARVKYVLTF.

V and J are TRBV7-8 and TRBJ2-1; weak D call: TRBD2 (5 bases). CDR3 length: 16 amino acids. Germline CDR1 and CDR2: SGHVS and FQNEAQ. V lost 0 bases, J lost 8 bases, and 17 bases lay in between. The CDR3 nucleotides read TGTGCCAGCAGCTTAGCGAGAGGCCCGGGGAGCGATGAGCAGTTCTTC. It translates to CASSLARGPGSDEQFF.

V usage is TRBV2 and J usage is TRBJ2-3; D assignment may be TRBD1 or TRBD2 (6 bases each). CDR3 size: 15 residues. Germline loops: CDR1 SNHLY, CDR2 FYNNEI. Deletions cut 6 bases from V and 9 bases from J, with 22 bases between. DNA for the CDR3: TGTGCCAGCAGCCCTGGCGGGACAAGGACGGAGACGCAGTATTTT. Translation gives CASSPGGTRTETQYF.

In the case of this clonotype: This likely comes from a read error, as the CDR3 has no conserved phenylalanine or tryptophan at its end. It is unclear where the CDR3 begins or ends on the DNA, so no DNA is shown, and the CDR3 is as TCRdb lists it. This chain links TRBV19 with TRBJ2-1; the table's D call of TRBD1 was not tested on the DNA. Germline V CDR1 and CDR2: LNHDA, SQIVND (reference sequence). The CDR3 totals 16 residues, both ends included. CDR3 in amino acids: CASSLSWGYNQPQHFV.

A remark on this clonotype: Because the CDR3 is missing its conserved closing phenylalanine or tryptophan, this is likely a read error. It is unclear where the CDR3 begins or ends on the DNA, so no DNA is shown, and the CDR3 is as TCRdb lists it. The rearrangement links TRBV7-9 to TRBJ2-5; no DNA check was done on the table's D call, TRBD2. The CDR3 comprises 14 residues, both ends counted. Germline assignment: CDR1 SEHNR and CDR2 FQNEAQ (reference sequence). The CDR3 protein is CATSRQRSGGSHEL.

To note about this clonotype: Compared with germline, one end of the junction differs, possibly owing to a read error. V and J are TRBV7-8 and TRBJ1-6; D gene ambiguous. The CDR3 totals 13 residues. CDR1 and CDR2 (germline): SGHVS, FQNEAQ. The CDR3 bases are TGTGCCAGCAGCTTAGCGGGATGTTCCGATACGCAGTTT. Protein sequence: CASSLAGCSDTQF.

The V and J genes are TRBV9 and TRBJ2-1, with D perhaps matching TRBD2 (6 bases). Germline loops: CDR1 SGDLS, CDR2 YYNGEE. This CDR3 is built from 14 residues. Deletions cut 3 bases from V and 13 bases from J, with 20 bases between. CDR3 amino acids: CASSARGIRETQFF. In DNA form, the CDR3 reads TGTGCCAGCAGCGCTCGGGGGATCAGGGAGACCCAGTTCTTC.

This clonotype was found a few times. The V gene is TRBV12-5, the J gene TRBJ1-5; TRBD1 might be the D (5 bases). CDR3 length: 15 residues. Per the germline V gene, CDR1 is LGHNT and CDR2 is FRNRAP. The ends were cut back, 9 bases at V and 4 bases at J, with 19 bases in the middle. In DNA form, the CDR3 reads TGTGCTAGCAGTTTAGGGGTCTCGAGAAATCAGCCCCAGCATTTT. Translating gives CASSLGVSRNQPQHF.

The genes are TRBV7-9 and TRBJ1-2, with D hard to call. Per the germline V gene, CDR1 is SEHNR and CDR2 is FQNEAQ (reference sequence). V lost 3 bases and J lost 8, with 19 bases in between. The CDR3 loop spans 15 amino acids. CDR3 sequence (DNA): TGTGCCAGCAGCTTTCAAAGAAGCGCAAGGTACGGCTACACCTTC. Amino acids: CASSFQRSARYGYTF.

The CDR3 protein is CAGQGARETQYYGQFF. CDR3 DNA sequence: TGTGCCGGACAGGGGGCTAGGGAGACCCAGTACTACGGGCAGTTCTTC. The chain employs TRBV7-9 and TRBJ2-1; 11 bases are shared with TRBD1. Germline lookup yields CDR1 SEHNR and CDR2 FQNEAQ (reference sequence). The V segment lost 11 bases and the J segment 12 bases; nucleotides outside the gene matches: 21. The CDR3 consists of 16 residues.

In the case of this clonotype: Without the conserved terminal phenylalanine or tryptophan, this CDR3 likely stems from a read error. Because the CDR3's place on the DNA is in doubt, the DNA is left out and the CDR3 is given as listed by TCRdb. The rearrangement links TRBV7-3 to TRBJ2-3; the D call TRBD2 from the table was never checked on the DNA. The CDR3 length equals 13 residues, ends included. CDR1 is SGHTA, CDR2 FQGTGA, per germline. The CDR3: CASSYLAGGNTGE.

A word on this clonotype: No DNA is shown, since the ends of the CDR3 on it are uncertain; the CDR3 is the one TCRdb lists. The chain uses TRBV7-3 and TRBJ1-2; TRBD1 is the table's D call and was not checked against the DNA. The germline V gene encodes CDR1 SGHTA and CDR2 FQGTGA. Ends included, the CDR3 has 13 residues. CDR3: CASSWAGGADYAF.